This T cell receptor (beta chain) was sequenced for a study of cytomegalovirus exposure and HLA in healthy donors. The primer mix had 60 Vbeta and 13 Jbeta primers. The protocol was immunoSEQ multiplex PCR, while the TCRdb copy is restricted to in-frame clones and leaves out a portion. The profile covers under 200,000 clones, with 65% to 85% appearing a single time and approximately 7% taken by the ten largest. The CDR3 extends over 16 amino acids. Germline CDR1 reads KGHSH; CDR2 reads LQKENI. Trimming pared 6 bases from V and 4 bases from J, leaving 22 bases between. The chain is built from TRBV18 and TRBJ2-7; maybe TRBD1 (6 bases). The clonotype was recovered from a woman aged 25 to 45 in good health and CMV-seropositive. Sample: PBMCs. The CDR3 DNA is TGTGCCAGCTCCCCGATACAGGGTATGATGGCGTACGAGCAGTACTTC. This sequence encodes CASSPIQGMMAYEQYF.